This T cell receptor (beta chain) was observed in a study of T cell responses to AZD1222 COVID-19 vaccine. Germline CDR1 MRHNA, CDR2 SNTAGT. This CDR3 comprises 16 residues. The germline V and J ends were trimmed by 0 bases and 3 bases, with 11 bases remaining between them. Method: immunoSEQ multiplex PCR; TCRdb's copy keeps in-frame clones and lacks some. The data show roughly 110,000 clones, with about 85% seen just once and approximately 4.5% held by the top ten. Whole-study results and caveats: No repertoire was sampled before or during the peak T cell response, only after it. The CD4 TCRs associated with vaccination extended across spike and predominated at 160-218 and 743-854. The donors showed a predominance of white British ancestry and of females, with possible underestimation of clonal diversity. Among AZD1222 vaccinees, only six were seropositive at baseline.

As for this clone: What it binds is not known.

Specimen: peripheral blood, collected on day 0 of AZD1222 vaccination. The chain is built from TRBV6-4 and TRBJ2-2; D might be TRBD1 (5 bases). The sequence was collected from an adult in good health. The CDR3 loop reads CASSDSGRADTGELFF. The CDR3 coding sequence is TGTGCCAGCAGTGACTCGGGCAGGGCGGACACCGGGGAGCTGTTTTTT.